This T cell receptor beta chain is from a study of blood T cell repertoires in COVID-19. Study background: Donors in the United States, Italy and Spain gave samples during acute or convalescent COVID-19. From T cells, B-cell-depleted T cells, or PBMCs came the material, which was cDNA or gDNA.

The CDR3 length is 14 residues. V lost 6 bases and J lost 5; bases outside the gene matches: 8. The germline CDR1 and CDR2 sequences are MNHEY and SVGAGI. As processed by the authors: Scientists estimated how many nucleated cells there were by amplifying reference gene primers. The table came from immunoSEQ multiplex PCR; TCRdb's copy has only in-frame clones and leaves some out. V and J calls and clone size are as listed in that table; D and trimming were resolved from the DNA. The sample includes 250,000 to 300,000 clones, about four fifths seen only once; the top ten take about 3%. The sample was peripheral blood. This TCR was recovered from a woman aged 18-30 years with acute or convalescent COVID-19. The chain couples TRBV6-5 to TRBJ2-7, with 9 bases aligning to TRBD2. CDR3: CASSSSGRSHEQYF. The CDR3 DNA follows: TGTGCCAGCAGCTCCAGCGGGAGGTCCCACGAGCAGTACTTC.